This T cell receptor beta chain is from a study of blood T cell repertoires in COVID-19. Method: immunoSEQ multiplex PCR; TCRdb's copy keeps in-frame clones and lacks some. The profile shows around 310,000 clones, roughly 86% of them singletons. This clone appeared a few times. Germline V gene data show CDR1 as SGHRS and CDR2 as YFSETQ. Trimming pared 6 bases from V and 0 bases from J, leaving 9 bases between. The CDR3 runs 13 residues. Sequencing was carried out using PBMCs or T cells enriched from blood (not recorded which). This TCR was sampled from a woman aged 25 to 39 who had recovered from COVID-19. The genes are TRBV5-1 and TRBJ2-5; no clear D gene. CDR3: CASTQEYQETQYF. CDR3 DNA sequence: TGCGCCAGCACCCAAGAGTACCAAGAGACCCAGTACTTC.